This TCR beta chain emerged from a study of blood T cell repertoires in COVID-19. At the level of the study: The study drew acute and convalescent COVID-19 samples from the United States, Italy and Spain. PBMCs, B-cell-depleted T cells, or T cells were the source of the cDNA or gDNA that made up the material.

Residents of approximately 25 US areas, aged 18 to 89 years, made up the participants. Cohorts were based on clinical histories the participants reported. Clones were sequenced by immunoSEQ multiplex PCR, and TCRdb holds only the in-frame ones, with some missing. Among approximately 360,000 clones, 70% to 90% were seen once, and the ten largest hold over 0.9%. CDR1 is SGHRS and CDR2 is YFSETQ in the germline V gene. The CDR3 extends over 15 amino acids. Deletions cut 0 bases from V and 3 bases from J, with 12 bases between. The sample was PBMCs or T cells enriched from blood (not recorded which). The chain couples TRBV5-1 to TRBJ1-1; D unresolved. The sequence came from a woman aged 25 to 39 with acute COVID-19. The CDR3 DNA sequence: TGCGCCAGCAGCTTGGCTGGTGGGCGATACACTGAAGCTTTCTTT. Protein sequence: CASSLAGGRYTEAFF. The full variable domain, completed using reference TRBV5-1 and TRBJ1-1, is KAGVTQTPRYLIKTRGQQVTLSCSPISGHRSVSWYQQTPGQGLQFLFEYFSETQRNKGNFPGRFSGRQFSNSRSEMNVSTLELGDSALYLCASSLAGGRYTEAFFGQGTRLTVV.